The 18 T cell receptor beta chains given below trace back to one sample, sequenced in a study of memory CD4+ T cells and cytomegalovirus serostatus (dated by TCRdb to the late 2010s). Receptor libraries were prepared by the immunoSEQ multiplex PCR assay. This immuneACCESS table, as held by TCRdb, lists in-frame sequences with V and J called but not all clones. Of the missing ones, under half trace to an unresolved V gene in checked studies; the others have no known cause. For this sample the table gives 50,000 to 70,000 clones, of which about 73% were detected only once. 2% to 3% of the sample belongs to the ten largest clones. Single viable CD3+CD4+CD8-CD45RO+ cells were sorted as memory CD4+ T cells on a FACSAria II. Source material: memory CD4+ T cells from blood. The receptors derive from an adult in good health and CMV-seropositive.

The rearrangement uses TRBV7-2 and TRBJ2-2; tentatively, D is TRBD2 (6 bases). The ends were cut back, 4 bases at V and 3 bases at J, with 12 bases in the middle. Germline CDR1 and CDR2: SGHTA and FQGNSA. There are 15 residues in the CDR3. CDR3 coding DNA: TGTGCCAGCAGCTCTTGGGACTCCTACACCGGGGAGCTGTTTTTT. The encoded protein is CASSSWDSYTGELFF.

This sequence joins TRBV11-3 and TRBJ2-1; 7 bases agree with TRBD2. Germline V gene data show CDR1 as SGHNT and CDR2 as YENEEA. The CDR3 has 16 amino acids. Trimming removed 4 bases from V and 8 bases from J; junction bases left unmatched: 14. CDR3 in DNA: TGTGCCAGCAGCTGGGGGGACGGGGCGGGAGAGGATGAGCAGTTCTTC. Its translation is CASSWGDGAGEDEQFF.

The rearrangement joins TRBV11-2 to TRBJ2-7; D unclear. CDR3 length: 11 amino acids. Germline CDR1 is SGHAT and CDR2 is FQNNGV. Between the trimmed V and J ends, which lost 0 bases and 4 bases, there was a span of 1 base. CDR3 sequence (DNA): TGTGCCAGCAGCTTAGAATACGAGCAGTACTTC. Translating gives CASSLEYEQYF.

As concerns this clone: Germline is not matched at one junction end, which may reflect a read error. The V gene is TRBV7-2, the J gene TRBJ2-5; 9 positions match TRBD2. The length of the CDR3 is 15 residues. The germline gives CDR1 SGHTA, CDR2 FQGNSA. The CDR3, as DNA: TGTGCCAGCAGCCTAGCGGGACGGGGACGGGAGACCCAGTACTTC. Its protein is CASSLAGRGRETQYF.

The chain uses TRBV9 and TRBJ2-4; 8 nucleotides agree with TRBD2. The germline V gene encodes CDR1 SGDLS and CDR2 YYNGEE. This CDR3 spans 16 amino acids. The V gene end was trimmed by 0 bases and the J gene end by 10 bases; junction bases not matched to a gene: 12. The CDR3 sequence: CASSVEDRRLASIQYF. The CDR3 nucleotides are TGTGCCAGCAGCGTAGAAGACAGGCGACTAGCGAGTATTCAGTACTTC. The whole variable domain, filled in from reference TRBV9 and TRBJ2-4, reads DSGVTQTPKHLITATGQRVTLRCSPRSGDLSVYWYQQSLDQGLQFLIQYYNGEERAKGNILERFSAQQFPDLHSELNLSSLELGDSALYFCASSVEDRRLASIQYFGAGTRLSVL.

V gene TRBV5-1 combines with J gene TRBJ2-2; the D is unclear. Trimming pared 4 bases from V and 3 bases from J, leaving 13 bases between. CDR1 SGHRS and CDR2 YFSETQ come from the germline V gene. The CDR3 is made up of 15 amino acids. CDR3 sequence (DNA): TGCGCCAGCAGCGGCCAAGGCCCCCACACCGGGGAGCTGTTTTTT. This gives the protein CASSGQGPHTGELFF.

The CDR3 spells CASSGLAGGGEQFF. The DNA of the CDR3 is TGCGCCAGCAGCGGTCTAGCGGGAGGGGGAGAGCAGTTCTTC. The chain recombines TRBV4-3 with TRBJ2-1; TRBD2 matches 12 bases. CDR3 length: 14 residues. Losses at the gene ends were 5 bases for V and 10 bases for J; bases not matched to a gene: 6. Germline assignment: CDR1 LGHNA and CDR2 YSLEER.

The genes are TRBV5-1 and TRBJ2-5; possible D gene TRBD2, 5 bases. Trimming took off 4 bases at V and 1 base at J, with 11 bases between the two ends. This CDR3 is 14 amino acids long. Per the germline V gene, CDR1 is SGHRS and CDR2 is YFSETQ. Here the CDR3 DNA reads TGCGCCAGCAGCCCAACCGGAGGCCAAGAGACCCAGTACTTC. Protein sequence: CASSPTGGQETQYF.

The rearrangement uses TRBV6-5 and TRBJ2-1, with D perhaps TRBD2 (5 bases). CDR1 MNHEY and CDR2 SVGAGI come from the germline V gene. V lost 6 bases and J lost 1, with 13 bases in between. The CDR3 runs to 15 residues. CDR3 DNA: TGTGCCAGCAGAAGAGAGGACTCATCCTACAATGAGCAGTTCTTC. Translated: CASRREDSSYNEQFF.

The chain couples TRBV18 to TRBJ1-2; D is undetermined. With 2 bases removed from V and 4 bases from J, the gap between germline ends came to 8 bases. The CDR3 has 13 amino acids. Looked up from germline, CDR1 is KGHSH and CDR2 is LQKENI. CDR3 in DNA: TGTGCCAGCTCACCAAAAGAGGCCTATGGCTACACCTTC. Translated: CASSPKEAYGYTF.

In its sample, this clone was seen a few times. The chain joins TRBV5-6 to TRBJ1-2, with D possibly TRBD1 on 5 matching bases. V was pared by 3 bases and J by 0 bases, with 18 bases between. The germline CDR1 and CDR2 sequences are SGHDT and YYEEEE. The CDR3 is 17 amino acids. CDR3 nucleotides: TGTGCCAGCAGCTCAAACCGACAGCGCCTTACTAACTATGGCTACACCTTC. Translated, it gives CASSSNRQRLTNYGYTF. Full variable domain (remainder filled in from reference TRBV5-6 and TRBJ1-2): DAGVTQSPTHLIKTRGQQVTLRCSPKSGHDTVSWYQQALGQGPQFIFQYYEEEERQRGNFPDRFSGHQFPNYSSELNVNALLLGDSALYLCASSSNRQRLTNYGYTFGSGTRLTVV.

The chain couples TRBV10-3 to TRBJ2-7; 7 bases align to TRBD2. CDR1 and CDR2 from the germline V gene are ENHRY and SYGVKD. The CDR3 length is 15 residues. V lost 2 bases to trimming and J lost 2 bases; unmatched junction nucleotides: 6. CDR3 nucleotide sequence: TGTGCCATCAGTGAGGTCCCAGCGGGAACCTACGAGCAGTACTTC. Translated: CAISEVPAGTYEQYF.

The V and J genes are TRBV7-8 and TRBJ1-4; TRBD1 might be the D (6 bases). The germline V gene encodes CDR1 SGHVS and CDR2 FQNEAQ. Trimming left V 2 bases short and J 2 bases short, with 18 bases between. This CDR3 has 18 amino acids. CDR3 amino acids: CASSLRAGVLVTNEKLFF. Written as DNA, the CDR3 is TGTGCCAGCAGCTTAAGGGCAGGGGTATTGGTTACTAATGAAAAACTGTTTTTT.

The chain combines TRBV20-1 with TRBJ2-5; D unresolved. CDR3 size: 11 residues. Looked up from germline, CDR1 is DFQATT and CDR2 is SNEGSKA (reference sequence). V was shortened by 4 bases and J by 2 bases, with 5 bases between the two germline ends. CDR3 residues: CSAKGQETQYF. The CDR3 bases are TGCAGTGCTAAGGGACAAGAGACCCAGTACTTC.

The rearrangement joins TRBV4-3 to TRBJ2-5; 9 nucleotides line up with TRBD2. The CDR3 spans 17 residues. Germline V gene sequence: CDR1 LGHNA, CDR2 YSLEER. With 4 bases clipped from V and 5 bases from J, the junction kept 14 bases outside the gene matches. CDR3 DNA sequence: TGCGCCAGCAGCCGAGACGCGGGGGGGTGGGGGAGTGAGACCCAGTACTTC. This translates into CASSRDAGGWGSETQYF.

The V call is TRBV5-1, the J call TRBJ2-7; 15 nucleotides align to TRBD2. The CDR3 is 17 residues long. In germline, CDR1 is SGHRS, CDR2 YFSETQ. V gave up 6 bases and J gave up 0 bases; unmatched junction bases: 7. Written as DNA, the CDR3 is TGCGCCAGCAACGCCGGACTAGCGGGGGGGAGCTCCTACGAGCAGTACGTC. This sequence encodes CASNAGLAGGSSYEQYV.

The CDR3 DNA reads as TGTGCCAGCAGCTTCGGGACTACGAACACCGGGGAGCTGTTTTTT. Translation: CASSFGTTNTGELFF. V is TRBV11-3 and J is TRBJ2-2; 7 positions match TRBD2. Per the germline V gene, CDR1 is SGHNT and CDR2 is YENEEA. The V and J ends lost 3 bases and 0 bases, in that order; junction bases with no gene match: 1. The CDR3 loop spans 15 amino acids.

The J gene is TRBJ2-3, the V gene TRBV11-3; tentative D call: TRBD2 (6 bases). The V end was cut by 4 bases, the J end by 6 bases, with 14 bases between. This CDR3 has 14 amino acids. Germline V CDR1 and CDR2: SGHNT, YENEEA. The chain's CDR3 is CASSSPREVDTQYF. CDR3 coding DNA: TGTGCCAGCAGCTCCCCCAGGGAGGTGGATACGCAGTATTTT.